This TCR beta chain was sequenced in a study of T-cell memory formation after mild COVID-19. This clonotype occurred a few times. Germline V lookup: CDR1 KGHDR, CDR2 SFDVKD. Trimming took off 4 bases at V and 8 bases at J, with 14 bases between the two ends. The CDR3 contains 14 residues. One entry per CDR3 protein results from TCRdb running MiXCR on the 5' RACE reads. The table shows about 190,000 distinct CDR3 sequences, with 8% to 11% occurring only once. The sample comprised PBMCs or a T cell subset sorted from them (not recorded which). The receptor was derived from a man aged 18-30 years who had mild COVID-19 (a few samples of this study predate the infection). Cell type and time point are not known. The rearrangement joins TRBV24-1 to TRBJ1-5, with D perhaps TRBD1 (6 bases). CDR3 DNA sequence: TGTGCCACCAGTGAACCAAATACAGGGAAGCCCCAGCATTTT. Translating it yields CATSEPNTGKPQHF.